The 18 T cell receptor beta chains presented below share a single source sample, sequenced in a study of spatial heterogeneity in lung cancer. One entry per CDR3 protein results from TCRdb running MiXCR on the 5' RACE reads. The repertoire includes around 48,000 distinct CDR3 sequences, roughly 5% of them detected once, and around 10% sits in the top ten. Documented time point: sample taken at primary tumor resection. From tumor, nontumor lung or frozen PBMC, whole RNA was taken unsorted for sequencing. Sequencing used PBMCs, obtained at surgery. The receptors here all came from a male donor with early-stage non-small cell lung cancer.

The rearrangement links TRBV12-3 or TRBV12-4 to TRBJ2-2; D might be TRBD1 or TRBD2, each matching 5 bases. Trimming pared 3 bases from V and 4 bases from J, leaving 12 bases between. This CDR3 contains 15 residues. This chain's CDR3 is CASSFRGSSTGELFF. The CDR3 DNA reads TGTGCCAGCAGTTTTCGGGGCAGTAGCACCGGGGAGCTGTTTTTT.

This clonotype was recorded many times. The chain uses TRBV29-1 and TRBJ2-3, with 8 bases lining up with TRBD1. The CDR3 has 14 amino acids. Germline V gene sequence: CDR1 SQVTM, CDR2 ANQGSEA. V gave up 6 bases and J gave up 4 bases; unmatched junction bases: 9. In nucleotides, the CDR3 is TGCAGCGTGCCCCTGCAGGGGGCATCAGATACGCAGTATTTT. Amino acid sequence: CSVPLQGASDTQYF.

This clonotype was counted ten times or more. The chain recombines TRBV5-1 with TRBJ2-3; 10 nucleotides line up with TRBD2. Per germline, CDR1 SGHRS and CDR2 YFSETQ. The CDR3 runs to 15 residues. The ends lost 4 bases at V and 6 bases at J; junction bases unmatched: 8. For the CDR3, the DNA is TGCGCCAGCAGCACGAGCGGGAGGGCCACCGATACGCAGTATTTT. Translation: CASSTSGRATDTQYF.

This clonotype was counted ten times or more. The genes are TRBV18 and TRBJ2-3; 7 nucleotides line up with TRBD2. V shed 4 bases, J shed 0 bases, and the junction held 7 bases outside the gene matches. The CDR3 runs 16 residues. Germline CDR1 and CDR2: KGHSH and LQKENI. The CDR3 reads CASSLSAGSSTDTQYF. The CDR3 bases are TGTGCCAGCTCACTCTCAGCGGGATCTAGCACAGATACGCAGTATTTT.

This clonotype was counted at least ten times. This chain links TRBV2 with TRBJ2-5, with D possibly being TRBD2 (5 bases). V dropped 6 bases and J dropped 0 bases, with 11 bases sitting between them. This CDR3 has 14 amino acids. The germline gives CDR1 SNHLY, CDR2 FYNNEI. The DNA for the CDR3 is TGTGCCAGCAGATGGACTTTGGACCAAGAGACCCAGTACTTC. The encoded protein is CASRWTLDQETQYF.

This clonotype was observed at least ten times. V and J are TRBV20-1 and TRBJ2-3, with D perhaps being TRBD1 or TRBD2 (7 bases each). Trimming cost V 6 bases and J 4 bases, with 17 bases left between them. In germline, CDR1 is DFQATT, CDR2 SNEGSKA (reference sequence). This CDR3 is built from 14 residues. The CDR3, as DNA: TGCAGTGCAGAGCGGGACAGAGGGGCAGATACGCAGTATTTT. Protein product: CSAERDRGADTQYF.

This clonotype has at least ten counts. The chain joins TRBV5-1 to TRBJ2-6; D call uncertain. CDR1 is SGHRS and CDR2 is YFSETQ in the germline V gene. The CDR3 is 14 residues long. V lost 2 bases and J lost 0, with 3 bases in between. The CDR3: CASSFHSGANVLTF. The CDR3 nucleotides read TGCGCCAGCAGCTTCCACTCTGGGGCCAACGTCCTGACTTTC.

This clonotype has ten or more counts. The chain couples TRBV7-9 to TRBJ2-7; D remains ambiguous. Germline-derived CDR1 and CDR2 are SEHNR and FQNEAQ (reference sequence). The CDR3 extends over 12 amino acids. V lost 3 bases, J lost 6 bases, and 9 bases lay in between. CDR3 sequence reads: CASSLYGGEQYF. CDR3 in DNA: TGTGCCAGCAGCTTGTATGGCGGCGAGCAGTACTTC. Together with reference TRBV7-9 and TRBJ2-7, the CDR3 gives the full variable domain: DTGVSQNPRHKITKRGQNVTFRCDPISEHNRLYWYRQTLGQGPEFLTYFQNEAQLEKSRLLSDRFSAERPKGSFSTLEIQRTEQGDSAMYLCASSLYGGEQYFGPGTRLTVT.

There are a few counts of this clonotype. This chain links TRBV20-1 with TRBJ2-3; TRBD1 matches 9 bases. Germline assignment: CDR1 DFQATT and CDR2 SNEGSKA (reference sequence). The CDR3 sequence is 14 residues long. V dropped 0 bases and J dropped 4; count of bases not matched to a gene: 2. The CDR3 DNA reads as TGCAGTGCTAGAGAGGACAGGGGACCAGATACGCAGTATTTT. It specifies CSAREDRGPDTQYF.

The sample holds a few counts of this clonotype. This rearrangement joins TRBV20-1 to TRBJ1-3, with 7 bases fitting TRBD1. Looked up from germline, CDR1 is DFQATT and CDR2 is SNEGSKA (reference sequence). The CDR3 sequence is 14 residues long. Trimming cost V 6 bases and J 0 bases; bases outside gene matches: 5. The CDR3 is CSAVDRASGNTIYF. The CDR3 bases are TGCAGTGCCGTAGACAGGGCCTCTGGAAACACCATATATTTT.

This clonotype was seen many times. The chain has TRBV28 and TRBJ1-2, with a tentative D call TRBD1 (6 bases). The CDR3 is made up of 15 amino acids. V was shortened by 6 bases and J by 0 bases, with 14 bases between the two germline ends. The germline V gene encodes CDR1 MDHEN and CDR2 SYDVKM. DNA for the CDR3: TGTGCCAGCAGCCTCGGGGGCCTCACTAACTATGGCTACACCTTC. Its protein product is CASSLGGLTNYGYTF.

In its sample, this clonotype was seen many times. This chain joins TRBV24-1 and TRBJ2-1, with 8 bases aligning to TRBD1. CDR3 size: 15 residues. The V gene's germline CDR1 is KGHDR and CDR2 SFDVKD. Trimming at V came to 5 bases and at J to 4 bases, leaving 6 bases not matched to a gene. Here the CDR3 reads CATSAQDRAYNEQFF. CDR3 DNA: TGTGCCACCAGTGCCCAGGACAGGGCTTACAATGAGCAGTTCTTC.

In its sample, this clonotype was seen many times. The chain joins TRBV10-3 to TRBJ2-7; the D gene is possibly TRBD2 (5 bases). V lost 7 bases and J 3 bases, leaving 13 bases between the germline ends. This CDR3 contains 13 residues. In germline, CDR1 is ENHRY, CDR2 SYGVKD. The DNA of the CDR3 is TGTGCCATCACCATGGAGGATAACTACGAGCAGTACTTC. Its protein is CAITMEDNYEQYF.

This clonotype was counted at least ten times. This chain connects TRBV2 to TRBJ1-5; D unresolved. The CDR3 consists of 12 residues. V shed 6 bases and J shed 11 bases, with 14 bases lying between them. Germline CDR1 is SNHLY and CDR2 is FYNNEI. CDR3 sequence (DNA): TGTGCCAGCAGGAATGATCTAAAGGCCCAGCATTTT. Residues: CASRNDLKAQHF.

The chain links TRBV28 to TRBJ1-5; 10 nucleotides agree with TRBD1. This CDR3 region has 15 residues. From germline, CDR1 is MDHEN and CDR2 SYDVKM. The J segment lost 3 bases and the V segment lost 6 bases, leaving 5 bases of the junction unmatched. CDR3 sequence reads: CASSQTGGLNQPQHF. The CDR3 DNA follows: TGTGCCAGCAGCCAGACAGGGGGCCTCAATCAGCCCCAGCATTTT.

This clonotype was seen repeatedly, ten times or more. The CDR3 DNA follows: TGTGCCAGCACCTTCAGCGGGAGACGCAGCACAGATACGCAGTATTTT. As protein: CASTFSGRRSTDTQYF. The V call is TRBV28, the J call TRBJ2-3; TRBD2 aligns across 8 bases. The CDR3 runs to 16 residues. Germline CDR1 reads MDHEN; CDR2 reads SYDVKM. V lost 7 bases and J lost 0; bases outside the gene matches: 9.

This clonotype has a count of ten or more. The CDR3 nucleotides are TGTGCCAGCAGGATTAGCGGGAGTGGGTACAATGAGCAGTTCTTC. Translation gives CASRISGSGYNEQFF. The chain is built from TRBV12-3 or TRBV12-4 and TRBJ2-1; 9 bases map to TRBD2. The CDR3 is made up of 15 amino acids. The ends lost 6 bases at V and 4 bases at J; junction bases unmatched: 7.

This chain joins TRBV20-1 and TRBJ2-2; unclear D gene. Trimming took off 3 bases at V and 1 base at J, with 12 bases between the two ends. CDR1 is DFQATT and CDR2 is SNEGSKA in the germline V gene (reference sequence). This CDR3 spans 15 amino acids. This chain's CDR3 is CSARPSLQNTGELFF. DNA of the CDR3: TGCAGTGCTAGGCCCAGCCTGCAGAACACCGGGGAGCTGTTTTTT.